The 18 T cell receptor beta chains below were found in one sample sequenced in a study of blood T cells in healthy people across ages (dated by TCRdb to about 2015). The library relied on 5' RACE. Sequencing was performed on an Illumina HiSeq 2500. A second 7 to 11 cycle PCR used a sample-barcoded 5' primer and a J-beta primer mix. TCRdb applied fastp at Q25 and MiXCR to the public reads, then kept only in-frame beta chains. One record per CDR3 amino acid sequence lists the most common genes and DNA. This sample comprises 900,000 to 950,000 distinct CDR3 sequences, just under 30% of them detected only once. The biggest ten clones account for about 9.4% of the sample. This same sample was also taken into another study, of T cells of mothers and their children.

Sequenced input: blood. The receptors derive from a woman aged 40 to 50 in good health.

This clonotype was found many times. The chain couples TRBV6-5 to TRBJ2-7, with D possibly being TRBD2 (5 bases). The CDR3 contains 13 residues. The V end lost 6 bases, the J end lost 3 bases, and 12 bases lay between the germline ends. Germline lookup yields CDR1 MNHEY and CDR2 SVGAGI. The CDR3 loop is CASRVTAGYEQYF. The DNA of the CDR3 is TGTGCCAGCAGGGTAACGGCGGGCTACGAGCAGTACTTC.

This clonotype has just a few counts. The chain carries TRBV18 and TRBJ2-7, with 9 bases matching TRBD2. CDR1 and CDR2 (germline): KGHSH, LQKENI. This CDR3 has 16 residues. V was clipped by 3 bases and J by 0 bases; unmatched bases: 6. The CDR3 is CASSPRRLAVSYEQYF. CDR3 DNA: TGTGCCAGCTCACCGCGAAGACTAGCGGTCTCCTACGAGCAGTACTTC.

The genes are TRBV7-8 and TRBJ2-3; D is unresolved. Deletions cut 3 bases from V and 8 bases from J, with 3 bases between. The CDR3 runs to 10 residues. CDR1 and CDR2 (germline): SGHVS, FQNEAQ. The CDR3 protein is CASSFGTQYF. In DNA form, the CDR3 reads TGTGCCAGCAGCTTTGGTACGCAGTATTTT. Variable domain in full (rest from reference TRBV7-8 and TRBJ2-3): GAGVSQSPRYKVAKRGQDVALRCDPISGHVSLFWYQQALGQGPEFLTYFQNEAQLDKSGLPSDRFFAERPEGSVSTLKIQRTQQEDSAVYLCASSFGTQYFGPGTRLTVL.

This clonotype was counted between two and nine times. The rearrangement uses TRBV5-6 and TRBJ1-4; possibly TRBD1 for D (5 bases). CDR1 and CDR2 from the germline V gene are SGHDT and YYEEEE. Trimming shortened V by 4 bases and J by 5 bases, and 18 bases separated the two germline ends. This CDR3 is 16 amino acids long. DNA for the CDR3: TGTGCCAGCAGCCTGGGAGCCCTGGCAGGGAATGAAAAACTGTTTTTT. As protein: CASSLGALAGNEKLFF.

The rearrangement joins TRBV6-1 to TRBJ1-5, with D tentatively TRBD1 (6 bases). Trimming took 1 base from V and 1 from J, leaving 11 bases between them. Germline V lookup: CDR1 MNHNS, CDR2 SASEGT. The CDR3 has 16 residues. CDR3: CASSEDRARSNQPQHF. CDR3 sequence (DNA): TGTGCCAGCAGTGAAGACAGGGCACGGAGCAATCAGCCCCAGCATTTT.

This clonotype was observed a handful of times. The chain joins TRBV3-1 to TRBJ2-6; maybe TRBD1 (5 bases). Germline CDR1 and CDR2: LGHDT and YNNKEL (reference sequence). This CDR3 has 19 residues. V gave up 3 bases and J gave up 0 bases, with 18 bases separating them. The CDR3 DNA follows: TGTGCCAGCAGCCATGGTAAGGGGCGCTTAAGCTCTGGGGCCAACGTCCTGACTTTC. This translates into CASSHGKGRLSSGANVLTF.

The chain links TRBV24-1 to TRBJ2-5; 10 bases map to TRBD1. J gave up 11 bases and V 4 bases, and 15 bases lay outside the gene matches. This CDR3 is built from 16 residues. Looked up from germline, CDR1 is KGHDR and CDR2 is SFDVKD. CDR3 coding DNA: TGTGCCACCAGTGACTCTGGGACAGGGGAACGAGGTGAGCAGTACTTC. Protein sequence: CATSDSGTGERGEQYF.

This clonotype was observed a few times. This may stem from a read error, because a much larger clone lies one nucleotide away. This chain uses TRBV7-2 with TRBJ2-7; the D is unclear. Germline loops: CDR1 SGHTA, CDR2 FQGNSA. Trimming removed 4 bases from V and 2 bases from J, with 9 bases in between. This CDR3 is 13 amino acids long. CDR3 sequence: CASSSQAAYEQYF. CDR3 nucleotides: TGTGCCAGCAGCTCACAAGCAGCCTACGAGCAGTACTTC.

The chain combines TRBV9 with TRBJ2-3; D possibly matches TRBD1 or TRBD2 (6 bases each). Trimming cost V 7 bases and J 0 bases, with 15 bases left between them. The CDR3 totals 15 residues. Per the germline V gene, CDR1 is SGDLS and CDR2 is YYNGEE. CDR3 nucleotides: TGTGCCAGCTCGACGGGGGCCTCAAGCACAGATACGCAGTATTTT. It translates to CASSTGASSTDTQYF.

This clonotype was counted between two and nine times. V usage is TRBV7-9 and J usage is TRBJ2-1; 16 bases fit TRBD2. The CDR3 runs to 17 residues. J gave up 7 bases and V 5 bases, and 8 bases lay outside the gene matches. Germline CDR1 is SEHNR and CDR2 is FQNEAQ (reference sequence). The CDR3 DNA follows: TGTGCCAGCAGCAAGAACGGGACTAGCGGGGGGGTGAATGAGCAGTTCTTC. Amino acid sequence: CASSKNGTSGGVNEQFF.

In its sample, this clonotype was seen a few times. DNA for the CDR3: TGTGCCAGCAGCTTAGAAAGTAAGACCCAGTACTTC. Its protein product is CASSLESKTQYF. The V call is TRBV7-2, the J call TRBJ2-5; D uncertain. The CDR3 has 12 residues. Trimming took off 1 base at V and 6 bases at J, with 6 bases between the two ends. Germline CDR1 SGHTA, CDR2 FQGNSA.

This clonotype was observed a handful of times. This chain links TRBV28 with TRBJ1-2; 12 bases align to TRBD1. From germline, CDR1 is MDHEN and CDR2 SYDVKM. The trim removed 5 bases at V and 0 bases at J, leaving 4 bases unmatched. The CDR3 is 16 residues long. CDR3 residues: CASSRDRGRTNYGYTF. The CDR3 region has the DNA TGTGCCAGCAGTCGGGACAGGGGGCGGACTAACTATGGCTACACCTTC.

The sample holds a few counts of this clonotype. The chain recombines TRBV7-2 with TRBJ2-3, with D tentatively TRBD2 (7 bases). This CDR3 comprises 17 residues. The germline CDR1 and CDR2 sequences are SGHTA and FQGNSA. Trimming cost V 3 bases and J 1 base, with 17 bases left between them. The CDR3 DNA is TGTGCCAGCAGCTTGAGGGGGGGCCCTGGGGGCACAGATACGCAGTATTTT. This encodes CASSLRGGPGGTDTQYF.

V is TRBV29-1 and J is TRBJ1-2, with D tentatively TRBD1 (6 bases). V lost 3 bases to trimming and J lost 2 bases, with 16 bases between them. The V gene's germline CDR1 is SQVTM and CDR2 ANQGSEA. There are 15 residues in the CDR3. The CDR3 DNA is TGCAGCGTTGACCCACCGGGACAACGGAACTATGGCTACACCTTC. Translation gives CSVDPPGQRNYGYTF.

This clonotype has more than one count but fewer than ten. This clone may be a read error of a much larger clone one base away. This rearrangement joins TRBV28 to TRBJ2-1; D remains unclear. CDR3 length: 14 residues. Germline assignment: CDR1 MDHEN and CDR2 SYDVKM. Trimming cost V 10 bases and J 2 bases, with 15 bases left between them. The CDR3 DNA sequence: TGTGCCAACACTGTATCCTTTGCCTACAATGAGCAGTTCTTC. Protein product: CANTVSFAYNEQFF.

V is TRBV4-1 and J is TRBJ1-1; a weak D match, TRBD1 (5 bases). The germline gives CDR1 MGHRA, CDR2 YSYEKL. V dropped 4 bases and J dropped 1 base, with 13 bases sitting between them. The CDR3 loop spans 15 amino acids. This CDR3 reads CASSLAGAGNTEAFF. As DNA, the CDR3 is TGCGCCAGCAGCCTCGCTGGGGCAGGGAACACTGAAGCTTTCTTT.

The rearrangement uses TRBV7-2 and TRBJ2-7; 8 bases agree with TRBD1. V was pared by 5 bases and J by 1 base, with 16 bases of the junction left unmatched. This CDR3 region has 18 residues. Germline-derived CDR1 and CDR2 are SGHTA and FQGNSA. CDR3 in DNA: TGTGCCAGCAGCCCTCTGGGGAGGAACAGGGGGAATTCCTACGAGCAGTACTTC. This sequence encodes CASSPLGRNRGNSYEQYF.

In its sample, this clonotype was seen many times. The gene calls are TRBV12-3 or TRBV12-4 and TRBJ2-7, with a weak D call TRBD1 (6 bases). The length of the CDR3 is 13 residues. V lost 1 base to trimming and J lost 4 bases, with 8 bases between them. The CDR3 coding sequence is TGTGCCAGCAGTTTAGACAGGGTGTACGAGCAGTACTTC. This translates into CASSLDRVYEQYF.